This record covers a single T cell receptor (beta chain). Its antigen has not been determined. Base qualities are not recorded, but no much larger clone differs from it by a single base. Sample time point, as interpreted from the label and publication: newly diagnosed GD, antithyroid drugs for less than 3 months. For both TCR sequencing and RNA sequencing, RNA was extracted from PBMCs in TRIzol. The diagnosis of Graves' disease followed American Thyroid Association guidelines. Patients for the study were recruited at an endocrinology department in Xi'an, China. Each patient gave roughly 10 milliliters of peripheral blood, collected in an EDTA anticoagulant tube. Ficoll Paque Plus density gradient separation was used to isolate PBMCs, and no further T cell sorting was done. RNA quality was checked with an Agilent 2100 Bioanalyzer and agarose gel, and concentration with a NanoDrop 2000. The data are from a study of regulatory T cells in long-lasting Graves disease (dated by TCRdb to 2020 to 2022). Background for the entire study: Patients with newly diagnosed Graves' disease had been on antithyroid drugs for under 3 months. This study used TCR sequencing and RNA sequencing of peripheral blood to compare persistent Graves' disease patients against newly diagnosed Graves' disease patients. The study was conducted in China and was registered as a clinical trial. A total of around 33 samples underwent TCR sequencing, from 13 patients with persistent Graves' disease and some 20 patients with newly diagnosed Graves' disease. Paper-wide results and their limitations: Only peripheral blood was studied, because thyroid tissue, the primary lesion, was inaccessible. More public clonotypes were shared among persistent patients (under 3,000) than among newly diagnosed patients (966). Preferential use of TRBV28, TRBJ1-2 and TRBJ2-5 was observed in persistent disease, whereas TRBV20-1 and TRBJ2-1 were favored in newly diagnosed disease. Only the TCR beta chain was sequenced and analyzed. Persistent Graves' disease patients showed lower TCR Shannon entropy and fewer highly expanded clones than newly diagnosed patients, suggesting clonal expansion. The authors noted that the small sample size was a limitation that may lower accuracy.

The junction carries 21 bases between V and J, which are trimmed by 6 bases and 7 bases respectively. The germline V gene yields MNHNS for CDR1 and SASEGT for CDR2. Measured from the cysteine to the phenylalanine, the CDR3 is 15 residues long. The DNA shown is the 45-base CDR3, in frame from base 1. To prepare the library, multiplex PCR was applied. Sequencer: Illumina HiSeq 4000. CDR3 regions were amplified by Arm-PCR with iRepertoire HTBI primers to construct TCR beta libraries. Gel purification was performed on PCR products prior to sequencing. As for the authors' bioinformatics: Gene usage analysis of CDR3 amino acid clonotypes relied on the approximately 62 TRBV and around 14 TRBJ segments identified across samples. COPE and FqMerger were used to merge the filtered high-quality paired reads into contigs. Contigs were aligned with BLAST to IMGT TRBV, TRBD and TRBJ reference genes, and CDR3 was defined per IMGT. Any clonotype with a frequency above 0.1% was counted as a highly expanded clone. Repertoire diversity was measured by Shannon entropy, and V-J evenness by the Gini coefficient. Public clonotypes were defined as clonotypes shared by more than one individual. The public reads were reanalyzed by TCRdb: fastp trimming at Q25, MiXCR alignment, in-frame beta chains only. Merged by CDR3 protein, the rows form single entries marked with the most common genes and DNA. It is TCRdb's table, rather than the study itself, that gives the V and J calls and clone size. The sample yields over 300,000 distinct CDR3 sequences; around 15% were counted once. The ten most abundant clones make up about 24% of the sample.

This clonotype originated in a female donor with Graves disease. Material: peripheral blood mononuclear cells (PBMCs), obtained at new diagnosis, from a patient treated with antithyroid drugs. This receptor chain uses TRBV6-1 and TRBJ1-1; TRBD1 is a possible D gene, resting on 5 matching bases. The CDR3 loop reads CASSSRGGTPLEAFF. The nucleotide sequence reads TGTGCCAGCAGCTCCCGCGGGGGTACACCTCTTGAAGCTTTCTTT.